The clone carrying this T cell receptor (beta chain) occurred a few times. Profiled with immunoSEQ multiplex PCR; TCRdb holds only in-frame clones, not every one. The data hold 470,000 or so clones, with roughly 89% observed a single time. Trimming cost V 5 bases and J 11 bases, with 16 bases left between them. Germline values: CDR1 SGHRS, CDR2 YFSETQ. This CDR3 region has 12 residues. These data are taken from a study of blood T cell repertoires in COVID-19. Background on the study: T cells, B-cell-depleted T cells, or PBMCs supplied cDNA or gDNA.

The genes are TRBV5-1 and TRBJ1-1, with a possible D match to TRBD1 (6 bases). The TCR sequence derives from a woman aged 25 to 39 with acute or convalescent COVID-19. Input material: peripheral blood. DNA for the CDR3: TGCGCCAGCAGTTCGGACAGTTCGATGGCTTTCTTT. This codes for CASSSDSSMAFF.